Below are 25 T cell receptor beta chains sequenced from a single sample in a study of CD8 T cells in ankylosing spondylitis. MiXCR, applied by TCRdb to the 5' RACE reads, yields one record per CDR3 protein. Here the sample spans 40,000 to 50,000 distinct CDR3 sequences, less than 3.5% being singletons. The material sequenced was blood, either unsorted or a sorted T cell fraction (not recorded which). These receptors all stem from a male donor with ankylosing spondylitis or in good health (not recorded which).

This clonotype was recorded many times. The chain links TRBV9 to TRBJ2-5, with D tentatively TRBD1 (5 bases). The CDR3 is 14 residues long. V lost 0 bases and J 3 bases, leaving 9 bases between the germline ends. CDR1 and CDR2 from the germline V gene are SGDLS and YYNGEE. CDR3 region: CASSVAGREETQYF. CDR3 coding DNA: TGTGCCAGCAGCGTAGCAGGCAGGGAAGAGACCCAGTACTTC.

This clonotype was found many times. This chain uses TRBV9 with TRBJ2-5; TRBD2 is a possible D gene (6 bases). The CDR3 contains 14 residues. Germline lookup yields CDR1 SGDLS and CDR2 YYNGEE. The germline V and J ends were trimmed by 5 bases and 5 bases, with 16 bases remaining between them. CDR3 nucleotides: TGTGCCAGCAGTTTAAGGGACTCGGGGGAGACCCAGTACTTC. It translates to CASSLRDSGETQYF.

This clonotype was seen many times. The V call is TRBV9, the J call TRBJ2-2; D not resolved. The CDR3 sequence is 14 residues long. Germline CDR1 SGDLS, CDR2 YYNGEE. The germline V and J ends were trimmed by 5 bases and 2 bases, with 10 bases remaining between them. The CDR3 reads CASSIAPNTGELFF. CDR3 in DNA: TGTGCCAGCAGTATAGCACCTAACACCGGGGAGCTGTTTTTT.

In its sample, this clonotype was seen many times. CDR3 residues: CASSPMFRAETGNTIYF. DNA of the CDR3: TGTGCCAGCAGCCCCATGTTCCGGGCGGAAACTGGAAACACCATATATTTT. The chain employs TRBV9 and TRBJ1-3; D is unresolved. The CDR3 has 17 residues. Germline assignment: CDR1 SGDLS and CDR2 YYNGEE. The V gene lost 4 bases and the J gene lost 2 bases, with 19 bases spanning the gap.

This clonotype occurred many times. The chain couples TRBV9 to TRBJ2-1; the D gene could be TRBD1 or TRBD2 (5 bases each). Trimming shortened V by 3 bases and J by 0 bases, and 13 bases separated the two germline ends. This CDR3 region has 16 residues. In germline, CDR1 is SGDLS, CDR2 YYNGEE. The CDR3 coding sequence is TGTGCCAGCAGCGCCGGGACCCTGAGCTCCTACAATGAGCAGTTCTTC. This encodes CASSAGTLSSYNEQFF.

This clonotype has ten or more counts. The V call is TRBV9, the J call TRBJ2-7, with 9 nucleotides matching TRBD2. V gave up 3 bases and J gave up 4 bases; unmatched junction bases: 5. Per germline, CDR1 SGDLS and CDR2 YYNGEE. The length of the CDR3 is 14 residues. CDR3 protein: CASSGGTSLYEQYF. The DNA for the CDR3 is TGTGCCAGCAGCGGGGGGACTAGCTTGTACGAGCAGTACTTC.

The chain links TRBV23-1 to TRBJ2-5, with D unclear. TRBV23-1 is an ORF, with its function uncertain. This CDR3 contains 15 residues. V gave up 1 base and J gave up 4 bases, with 13 bases separating them. Here the CDR3 reads CASSQWPRQRETQYF. CDR3 in DNA: TGCGCCAGCAGTCAATGGCCACGGCAGAGAGAGACCCAGTACTTC.

Ten or more counts support this clonotype. The DNA for the CDR3 is TGTGCCAGCAGCGTAGCTTCGCGGGGTTCAGGGAATGAGCAGTTCTTC. Residues: CASSVASRGSGNEQFF. This rearrangement joins TRBV9 to TRBJ2-1; tentatively, D is TRBD2 (6 bases). Trimming took off 0 bases at V and 7 bases at J, with 17 bases between the two ends. The CDR3 runs 16 residues. Looked up from germline, CDR1 is SGDLS and CDR2 is YYNGEE. Based on the CDR3 plus reference TRBV9 and TRBJ2-1, the full variable domain is DSGVTQTPKHLITATGQRVTLRCSPRSGDLSVYWYQQSLDQGLQFLIQYYNGEERAKGNILERFSAQQFPDLHSELNLSSLELGDSALYFCASSVASRGSGNEQFFGPGTRLTVL.

Ten or more counts support this clonotype. The chain links TRBV9 to TRBJ2-2, with 10 bases lining up with TRBD2. J gave up 5 bases and V 0 bases, and 7 bases lay outside the gene matches. Germline V gene data show CDR1 as SGDLS and CDR2 as YYNGEE. The CDR3 loop spans 17 amino acids. In DNA, the CDR3 is TGTGCCAGCAGCGTAGCTCCGAGGACTAGCGGTACCGGGGAGCTGTTTTTT. This encodes CASSVAPRTSGTGELFF.

This clonotype was detected ten times or more. The chain has TRBV9 and TRBJ2-7; D unclear. Germline CDR1 reads SGDLS; CDR2 reads YYNGEE. The CDR3 contains 12 residues. The V end was cut by 4 bases, the J end by 4 bases, with 9 bases between. CDR3 sequence: CASSPTGYEQYF. In DNA, the CDR3 is TGTGCCAGCAGCCCGACTGGTTACGAGCAGTACTTC. Full variable domain (rest looked up from reference TRBV9 and TRBJ2-7): DSGVTQTPKHLITATGQRVTLRCSPRSGDLSVYWYQQSLDQGLQFLIQYYNGEERAKGNILERFSAQQFPDLHSELNLSSLELGDSALYFCASSPTGYEQYFGPGTRLTVT.

This clonotype was recorded at least ten times. V usage is TRBV9 and J usage is TRBJ2-1, with TRBD2 matching 7 bases. The germline CDR1 and CDR2 sequences are SGDLS and YYNGEE. CDR3 length: 16 residues. Trimming took 2 bases from V and 5 from J; bases not matched to a gene: 10. As DNA, the CDR3 is TGTGCCAGCAGCGTCTCGACTGGGGGGGTTGACAATGAGCAGTTCTTC. Protein product: CASSVSTGGVDNEQFF.

This clonotype appeared many times. This chain connects TRBV9 to TRBJ2-3, with 10 nucleotides matching TRBD2. Germline V CDR1 and CDR2: SGDLS, YYNGEE. The J segment lost 2 bases and the V segment lost 4 bases, leaving 10 bases of the junction unmatched. The CDR3 sequence is 17 residues long. The CDR3 DNA reads as TGTGCCAGCAGCCCCCGGACTAGCGGAACCTTCACAGATACGCAGTATTTT. This translates into CASSPRTSGTFTDTQYF.

This clonotype was detected ten times or more. The chain recombines TRBV9 with TRBJ2-7; D is undetermined. From germline, CDR1 is SGDLS and CDR2 YYNGEE. Trimming stripped 0 bases from V and 0 bases from J, with 10 bases between. The CDR3 length is 15 residues. The DNA for the CDR3 is TGTGCCAGCAGCGTAGCCCCCCTGACCTCCTACGAGCAGTACTTC. Translation gives CASSVAPLTSYEQYF.

This clonotype appeared many times. The V and J genes are TRBV9 and TRBJ2-1; 8 bases are a match to TRBD2. Germline loops: CDR1 SGDLS, CDR2 YYNGEE. V shed 2 bases and J 8 bases; nucleotides not matched to a gene: 6. CDR3 length: 14 amino acids. The CDR3 region is CASSVGLGGDEQFF. The CDR3 nucleotides are TGTGCCAGCAGCGTGGGACTAGGGGGAGATGAGCAGTTCTTC.

This clonotype occurred many times. This chain links TRBV9 with TRBJ2-3; the match to TRBD1 covers 8 bases. The V segment lost 3 bases and the J segment 5 bases; nucleotides outside the gene matches: 5. CDR1 and CDR2 from the germline V gene are SGDLS and YYNGEE. This CDR3 has 14 residues. DNA for the CDR3: TGTGCCAGCAGCGACGACAGGGGTGGAGATACGCAGTATTTT. Its protein is CASSDDRGGDTQYF.

This clonotype has a count of ten or more. The CDR3 nucleotides read TGTGCCAGCAGTCTTGGTGTAACTAATGAAAAACTGTTTTTT. Its protein is CASSLGVTNEKLFF. V is TRBV9 and J is TRBJ1-4, with D unresolved. V lost 5 bases and J 1 base, leaving 9 bases between the germline ends. Germline V CDR1 and CDR2: SGDLS, YYNGEE. The CDR3 loop spans 14 amino acids.

This clonotype was found many times. The genes are TRBV9 and TRBJ2-2; D remains ambiguous. The V gene's germline CDR1 is SGDLS and CDR2 YYNGEE. The CDR3 spans 14 residues. Deletions cut 0 bases from V and 0 bases from J, with 3 bases between. DNA of the CDR3: TGTGCCAGCAGCGTAGGGGCGAACACCGGGGAGCTGTTTTTT. Its protein product is CASSVGANTGELFF.

Many counts were recorded for this clonotype. The V call is TRBV9, the J call TRBJ2-3; TRBD2 agrees at 15 bases. Trimming cost V 1 base and J 5 bases; bases outside gene matches: 5. The CDR3 contains 17 residues. Germline V gene sequence: CDR1 SGDLS, CDR2 YYNGEE. The CDR3 DNA is TGTGCCAGCAGCGTAATCGGACTAGCGGGAGGGAAAGATACGCAGTATTTT. Protein product: CASSVIGLAGGKDTQYF.

At least ten counts were recorded for this clonotype. The chain links TRBV9 to TRBJ2-1; D is possibly TRBD2 (6 bases). CDR1 SGDLS and CDR2 YYNGEE come from the germline V gene. The CDR3 length is 14 residues. Trimming took off 4 bases at V and 5 bases at J, with 13 bases between the two ends. CDR3 bases: TGTGCCAGCAGCCCCCAAGTAGCGGACAATGAGCAGTTCTTC. Protein sequence: CASSPQVADNEQFF.

The table lists this clonotype with many counts. Compared with germline, one end of the junction differs, possibly owing to a read error. The chain has TRBV9 and TRBJ1-1, with 8 bases fitting TRBD1. This CDR3 comprises 15 residues. The germline CDR1 and CDR2 sequences are SGDLS and YYNGEE. CDR3 sequence (DNA): TGTGCCAGCAGCGTAGGAGGACAGGGTAACACTGAAGCTCTCTTT. It translates to CASSVGGQGNTEALF.

Many counts were recorded for this clonotype. The gene calls are TRBV9 and TRBJ2-1, with 11 bases aligning to TRBD2. Germline CDR1 SGDLS, CDR2 YYNGEE. The CDR3 extends over 16 amino acids. The V and J ends lost 0 bases and 6 bases, in that order; junction bases with no gene match: 5. In nucleotides, the CDR3 is TGTGCCAGCAGCGTAGATCCTAGCGGGGGGAGCAATGAGCAGTTCTTC. Its protein is CASSVDPSGGSNEQFF. Filled out from reference TRBV9 and TRBJ2-1, the complete variable domain reads DSGVTQTPKHLITATGQRVTLRCSPRSGDLSVYWYQQSLDQGLQFLIQYYNGEERAKGNILERFSAQQFPDLHSELNLSSLELGDSALYFCASSVDPSGGSNEQFFGPGTRLTVL.

The DNA for the CDR3 is TGTGCCAGCAGCGTAACGGGGGCCCAAGAGACCCAGTACTTC. It yields the protein CASSVTGAQETQYF. The chain combines TRBV9 with TRBJ2-5, with D perhaps TRBD1 or TRBD2 (6 bases each). The CDR3 loop spans 14 amino acids. Germline V gene data show CDR1 as SGDLS and CDR2 as YYNGEE. The V end was cut by 1 base, the J end by 1 base, with 8 bases between.

There are many counts of this clonotype. The genes are TRBV9 and TRBJ2-3; TRBD2 matches 10 bases. This CDR3 is built from 15 residues. J lost 3 bases, V lost 4 bases, and 5 bases had no gene match. Germline lookup yields CDR1 SGDLS and CDR2 YYNGEE. The CDR3 sequence is CASSSRTSGTDTQYF. The CDR3 region has the DNA TGTGCCAGCAGCTCGCGGACTAGCGGAACAGATACGCAGTATTTT.

This clonotype was seen at least ten times. V usage is TRBV9 and J usage is TRBJ2-5, with TRBD2 matching over 12 bases. CDR1 and CDR2 from the germline V gene are SGDLS and YYNGEE. The junction had 15 bases not matched to a gene; V was cut back by 4 bases and J by 5 bases. This CDR3 has 18 amino acids. The DNA for the CDR3 is TGTGCCAGCAGCTTAGAACAAACTAGCGGGAGGAGCCTTGAGACCCAGTACTTC. Translated, it gives CASSLEQTSGRSLETQYF.

The genes are TRBV9 and TRBJ2-4; D is perhaps TRBD2 (7 bases). The CDR3 is made up of 20 amino acids. V lost 3 bases and J lost 1, with 26 bases in between. Germline values: CDR1 SGDLS, CDR2 YYNGEE. In nucleotides, the CDR3 is TGTGCCAGCAGCGGGCCCCGTTCCCCCGGTAGGGGGGGGGCCAAAAACATTCAGTACTTC. It encodes CASSGPRSPGRGGAKNIQYF.